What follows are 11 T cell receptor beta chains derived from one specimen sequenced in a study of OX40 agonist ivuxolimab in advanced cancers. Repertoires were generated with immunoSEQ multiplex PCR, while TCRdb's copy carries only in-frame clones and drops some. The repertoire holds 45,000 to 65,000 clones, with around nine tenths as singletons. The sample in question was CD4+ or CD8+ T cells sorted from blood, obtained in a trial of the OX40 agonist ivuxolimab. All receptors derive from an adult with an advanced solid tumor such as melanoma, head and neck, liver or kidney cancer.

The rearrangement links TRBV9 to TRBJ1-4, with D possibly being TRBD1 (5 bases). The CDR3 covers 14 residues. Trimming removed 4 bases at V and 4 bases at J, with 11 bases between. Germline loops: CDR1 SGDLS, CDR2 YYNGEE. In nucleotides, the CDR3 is TGTGCCAGCAGCCGGGACGGCCGTAATGAAAAACTGTTTTTT. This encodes CASSRDGRNEKLFF.

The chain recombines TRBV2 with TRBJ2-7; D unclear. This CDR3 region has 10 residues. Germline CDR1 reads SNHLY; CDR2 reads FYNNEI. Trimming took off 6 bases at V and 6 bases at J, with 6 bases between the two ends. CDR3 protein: CASSYSEQYF. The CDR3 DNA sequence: TGTGCCAGCAGCTACTCCGAGCAGTACTTC.

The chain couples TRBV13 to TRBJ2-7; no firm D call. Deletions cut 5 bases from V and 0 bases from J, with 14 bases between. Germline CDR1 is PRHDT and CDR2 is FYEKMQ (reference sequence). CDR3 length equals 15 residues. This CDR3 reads CASSPRAALSYEQYF. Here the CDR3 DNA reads TGTGCCAGCAGCCCACGGGCGGCCCTCTCCTACGAGCAGTACTTC.

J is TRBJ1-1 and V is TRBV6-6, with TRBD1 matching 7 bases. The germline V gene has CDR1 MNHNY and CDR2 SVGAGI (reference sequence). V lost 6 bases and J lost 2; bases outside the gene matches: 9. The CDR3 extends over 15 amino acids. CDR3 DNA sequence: TGTGCCAGCAGGGTGGACAGGCACTATAACACTGAAGCTTTCTTT. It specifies CASRVDRHYNTEAFF.

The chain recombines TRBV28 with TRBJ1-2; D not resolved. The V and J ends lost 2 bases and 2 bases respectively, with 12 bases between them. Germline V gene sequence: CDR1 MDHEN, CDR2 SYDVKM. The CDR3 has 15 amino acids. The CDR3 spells CASSLEWQRNYGYTF. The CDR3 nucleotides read TGTGCCAGCAGTTTAGAATGGCAGAGGAACTATGGCTACACCTTC.

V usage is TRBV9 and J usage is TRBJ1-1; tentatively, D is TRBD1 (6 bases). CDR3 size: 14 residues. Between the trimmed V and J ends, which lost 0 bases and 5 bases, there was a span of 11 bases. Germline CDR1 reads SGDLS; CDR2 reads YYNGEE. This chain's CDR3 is CASSVVAGVTEAFF. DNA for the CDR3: TGTGCCAGCAGCGTAGTGGCAGGGGTGACTGAAGCTTTCTTT. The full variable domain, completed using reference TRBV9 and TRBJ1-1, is DSGVTQTPKHLITATGQRVTLRCSPRSGDLSVYWYQQSLDQGLQFLIQYYNGEERAKGNILERFSAQQFPDLHSELNLSSLELGDSALYFCASSVVAGVTEAFFGQGTRLTVV.

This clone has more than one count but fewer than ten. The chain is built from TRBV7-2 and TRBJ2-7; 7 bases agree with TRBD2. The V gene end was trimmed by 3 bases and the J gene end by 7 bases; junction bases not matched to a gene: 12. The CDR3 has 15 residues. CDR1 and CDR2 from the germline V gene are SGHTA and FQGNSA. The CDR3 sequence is CASSLKGGKAVEQYF. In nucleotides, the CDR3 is TGTGCCAGCAGCTTGAAGGGAGGGAAGGCTGTTGAGCAGTACTTC. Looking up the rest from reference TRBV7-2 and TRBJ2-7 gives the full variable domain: GAGVSQSPSNKVTEKGKDVELRCDPISGHTALYWYRQSLGQGLEFLIYFQGNSAPDKSGLPSDRFSAERTGGSVSTLTIQRTQQEDSAVYLCASSLKGGKAVEQYFGPGTRLTVT.

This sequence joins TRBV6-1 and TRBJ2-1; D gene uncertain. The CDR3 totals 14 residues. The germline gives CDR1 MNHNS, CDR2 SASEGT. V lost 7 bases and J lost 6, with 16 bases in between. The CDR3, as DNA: TGTGCCAGCACCGGTAGTAGGGTAATCAATGAGCAGTTCTTC. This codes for CASTGSRVINEQFF.

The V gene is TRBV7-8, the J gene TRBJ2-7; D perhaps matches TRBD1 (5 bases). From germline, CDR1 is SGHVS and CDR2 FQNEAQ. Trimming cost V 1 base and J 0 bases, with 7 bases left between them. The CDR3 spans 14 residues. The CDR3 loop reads CASSLGDSSYEQYF. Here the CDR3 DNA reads TGTGCCAGCAGCTTAGGAGACAGCTCCTACGAGCAGTACTTC. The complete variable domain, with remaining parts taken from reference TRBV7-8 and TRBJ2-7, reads GAGVSQSPRYKVAKRGQDVALRCDPISGHVSLFWYQQALGQGPEFLTYFQNEAQLDKSGLPSDRFFAERPEGSVSTLKIQRTQQEDSAVYLCASSLGDSSYEQYFGPGTRLTVT.

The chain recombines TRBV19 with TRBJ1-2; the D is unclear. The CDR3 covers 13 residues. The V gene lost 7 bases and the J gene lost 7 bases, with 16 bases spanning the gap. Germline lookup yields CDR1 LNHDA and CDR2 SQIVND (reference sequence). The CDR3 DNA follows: TGTGCCAGTAACCCTCAGGAGCGGGCTGGCTACACCTTC. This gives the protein CASNPQERAGYTF.

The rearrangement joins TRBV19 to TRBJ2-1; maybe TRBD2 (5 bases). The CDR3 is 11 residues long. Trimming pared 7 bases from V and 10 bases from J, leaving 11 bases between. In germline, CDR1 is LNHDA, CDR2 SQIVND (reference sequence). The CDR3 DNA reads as TGTGCCAGTAAGGTGGGGAGCGAGCAGTTCTTC. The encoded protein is CASKVGSEQFF.